This T cell receptor beta chain is drawn from a study of shared clonotypes between healthy human individuals. Repertoires were generated with immunoSEQ multiplex PCR, while TCRdb's copy carries only in-frame clones and drops some. The table lists a few million clones, around 93% of them singletons. Healthy adults negative for HIV, lacking recent acute infections or vaccinations, served as donors. After removal of 4 bases from V and 3 bases from J, the junction contained 5 bases not matched to a gene. The germline V gene encodes CDR1 SEHNR and CDR2 FQNEAQ (reference sequence). The CDR3 spans 14 residues.

The source is a young man in good health. Some clones in this sample may be carry-over from other donors' samples. This sequence joins TRBV7-9 and TRBJ2-5; 7 nucleotides agree with TRBD1. The sequenced sample was naive CD4+ T cells from PBMCs. The subset is: CD45RA+ positively selected. CDR3 protein: CASSSGTAKETQYF. DNA for the CDR3: TGTGCCAGCAGCTCAGGGACAGCTAAAGAGACCCAGTACTTC. The full variable domain, rest sourced from reference TRBV7-9 and TRBJ2-5, is DTGVSQNPRHKITKRGQNVTFRCDPISEHNRLYWYRQTLGQGPEFLTYFQNEAQLEKSRLLSDRFSAERPKGSFSTLEIQRTEQGDSAMYLCASSSGTAKETQYFGPGTRLLVL.